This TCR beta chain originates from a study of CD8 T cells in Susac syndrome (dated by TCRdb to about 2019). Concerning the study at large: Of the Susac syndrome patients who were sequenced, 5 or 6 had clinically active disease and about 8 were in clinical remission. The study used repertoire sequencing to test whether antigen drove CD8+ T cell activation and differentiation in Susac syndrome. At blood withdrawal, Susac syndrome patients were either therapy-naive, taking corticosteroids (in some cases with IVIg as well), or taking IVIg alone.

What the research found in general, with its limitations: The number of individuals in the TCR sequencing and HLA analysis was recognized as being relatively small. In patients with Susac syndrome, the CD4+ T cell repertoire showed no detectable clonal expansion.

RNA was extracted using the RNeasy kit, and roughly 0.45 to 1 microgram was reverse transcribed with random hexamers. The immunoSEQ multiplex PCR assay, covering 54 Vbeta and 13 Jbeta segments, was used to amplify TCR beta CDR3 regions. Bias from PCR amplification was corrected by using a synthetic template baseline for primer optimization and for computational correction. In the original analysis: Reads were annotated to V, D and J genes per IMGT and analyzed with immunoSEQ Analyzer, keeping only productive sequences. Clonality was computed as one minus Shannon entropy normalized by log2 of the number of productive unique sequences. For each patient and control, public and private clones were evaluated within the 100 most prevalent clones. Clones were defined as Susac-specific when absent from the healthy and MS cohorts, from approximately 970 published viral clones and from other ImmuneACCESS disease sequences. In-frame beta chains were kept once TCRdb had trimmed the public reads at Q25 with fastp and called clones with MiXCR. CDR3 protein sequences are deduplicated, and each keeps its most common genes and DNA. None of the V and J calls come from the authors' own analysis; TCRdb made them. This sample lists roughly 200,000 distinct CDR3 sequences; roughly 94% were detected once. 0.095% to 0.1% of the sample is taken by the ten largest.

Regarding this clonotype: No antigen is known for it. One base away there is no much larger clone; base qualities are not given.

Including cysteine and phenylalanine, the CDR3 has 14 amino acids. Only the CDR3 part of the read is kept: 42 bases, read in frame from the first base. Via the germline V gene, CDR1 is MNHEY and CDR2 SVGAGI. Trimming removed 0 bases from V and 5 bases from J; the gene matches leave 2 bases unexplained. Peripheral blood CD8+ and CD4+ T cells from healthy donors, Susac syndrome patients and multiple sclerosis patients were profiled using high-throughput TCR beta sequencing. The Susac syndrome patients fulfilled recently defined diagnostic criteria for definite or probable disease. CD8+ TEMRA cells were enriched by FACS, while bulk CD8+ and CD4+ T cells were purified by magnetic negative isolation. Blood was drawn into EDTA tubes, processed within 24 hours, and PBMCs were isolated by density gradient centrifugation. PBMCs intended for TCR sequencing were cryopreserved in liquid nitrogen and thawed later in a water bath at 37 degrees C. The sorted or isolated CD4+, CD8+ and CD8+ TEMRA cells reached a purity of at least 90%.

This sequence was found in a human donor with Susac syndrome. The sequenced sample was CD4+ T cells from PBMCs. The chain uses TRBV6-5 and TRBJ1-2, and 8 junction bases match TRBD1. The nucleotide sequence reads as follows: TGTGCCAGCAGTTACTCGGACAGGGCATATGGCTACACCTTC. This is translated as CASSYSDRAYGYTF.